These 26 T cell receptor beta chains share one sample of origin, sequenced in a study of blood T cell repertoires in COVID-19. The repertoire was sequenced with immunoSEQ multiplex PCR; TCRdb's copy has only in-frame clones and lacks some. The table has approximately 97,000 clones, about 87% seen once. The sequencing sample was made of peripheral blood. The receptors shown here come from a man aged 50 to 60 with active or convalescent COVID-19.

This chain joins TRBV10-2 and TRBJ1-2, with TRBD1 identical over 9 bases. Germline V gene lookup returns CDR1 WSHSY and CDR2 SAAADI. This CDR3 has 15 amino acids. J gave up 7 bases and V 4 bases, and 10 bases lay outside the gene matches. CDR3 nucleotides: TGCGCCAGCAGTGGGGTGACAGGGGGATCGGGTGGCTACACCTTC. This sequence encodes CASSGVTGGSGGYTF.

The chain is built from TRBV5-1 and TRBJ2-7; TRBD1 might be the D (6 bases). V was pared by 0 bases and J by 5 bases, with 9 bases between. CDR1 and CDR2 (germline): SGHRS, YFSETQ. The CDR3 is 13 residues long. This chain's CDR3 is CASSLDRVHEQYF. As DNA, the CDR3 is TGCGCCAGCAGCTTGGACAGGGTCCACGAGCAGTACTTC.

This rearrangement joins TRBV5-1 to TRBJ2-1, with TRBD1 matching 7 bases. Germline CDR1 and CDR2: SGHRS and YFSETQ. The CDR3 covers 14 residues. The ends lost 2 bases at V and 3 bases at J; junction bases unmatched: 2. The CDR3 sequence: CASSFGDSYNEQFF. In nucleotides, the CDR3 is TGCGCCAGCAGCTTCGGGGACAGCTACAATGAGCAGTTCTTC. Supplemented by reference TRBV5-1 and TRBJ2-1, the full variable domain reads KAGVTQTPRYLIKTRGQQVTLSCSPISGHRSVSWYQQTPGQGLQFLFEYFSETQRNKGNFPGRFSGRQFSNSRSEMNVSTLELGDSALYLCASSFGDSYNEQFFGPGTRLTVL.

This chain links TRBV28 with TRBJ2-3; tentatively, D is TRBD2 (7 bases). V lost 4 bases and J lost 13, with 27 bases in between. The V gene's germline CDR1 is MDHEN and CDR2 SYDVKM. The CDR3 has 16 amino acids. CDR3 nucleotide sequence: TGTGCCAGCAGTTCGCCCCGGGGGGCTAGCCCTACTGTAGAGTATTTT. Amino acid sequence: CASSSPRGASPTVEYF.

This chain links TRBV29-1 with TRBJ2-5; D gene uncertain. With 2 bases removed from V and 1 base from J, the gap between germline ends came to 8 bases. This CDR3 is built from 13 residues. CDR1 is SQVTM, CDR2 ANQGSEA, per germline. CDR3: CSVESRFQETQYF. For the CDR3, the DNA is TGCAGCGTTGAAAGCCGGTTCCAAGAGACCCAGTACTTC. The variable domain in full, completed from reference TRBV29-1 and TRBJ2-5, reads SAVISQKPSRDICQRGTSLTIQCQVDSQVTMMFWYRQQPGQSLTLIATANQGSEATYESGFVIDKFPISRPNLTFSTLTVSNMSPEDSSIYLCSVESRFQETQYFGPGTRLLVL.

The J gene is TRBJ1-2, the V gene TRBV5-8; the D gene is possibly TRBD1 (6 bases). From germline, CDR1 is SGHTS and CDR2 YDEGEE. V lost 1 base and J lost 2, with 18 bases in between. The CDR3 contains 17 residues. The CDR3 protein is CASSLLRTAGGNYGYTF. For the CDR3, the DNA is TGTGCCAGCAGCTTGCTCCGGACAGCTGGGGGAAACTATGGCTACACCTTC.

This chain links TRBV6-1 with TRBJ1-5; D not resolved. Trimming cost V 4 bases and J 0 bases, with 7 bases left between them. The CDR3 contains 14 residues. Germline lookup yields CDR1 MNHNS and CDR2 SASEGT. The CDR3 sequence is CASSALYSNQPQHF. In nucleotides, the CDR3 is TGTGCCAGCAGTGCCCTGTATAGCAATCAGCCCCAGCATTTT.

This clone was recorded only once. The V call is TRBV28, the J call TRBJ2-4, with a possible D match to TRBD2 (5 bases). This CDR3 has 13 residues. Germline V gene lookup returns CDR1 MDHEN and CDR2 SYDVKM. Trimming took 11 bases from V and 4 from J, leaving 15 bases between them. CDR3 amino acids: CAHSEGGKNIQYF. The CDR3 DNA sequence: TGTGCCCACAGCGAGGGCGGGAAAAACATTCAGTACTTC.

This clone has a single count. The genes are TRBV5-1 and TRBJ1-2; no clear D gene. CDR3 length equals 16 residues. V dropped 0 bases and J dropped 8 bases, with 20 bases sitting between them. Germline CDR1 reads SGHRS; CDR2 reads YFSETQ. The DNA for the CDR3 is TGCGCCAGCAGCTTGGCCTACGGAGATCCGACTTCGGGCTACACCTTC. Its translation: CASSLAYGDPTSGYTF.

The J gene is TRBJ2-5, the V gene TRBV5-6, with D tentatively TRBD2 (7 bases). CDR1 is SGHDT, CDR2 YYEEEE, per germline. V gave up 5 bases and J gave up 10 bases, with 15 bases separating them. CDR3 length: 12 residues. The CDR3 reads CASSPGGRLQYF. CDR3 in DNA: TGTGCCAGCAGTCCCGGGGGGCGCCTCCAGTACTTC.

The chain employs TRBV19 and TRBJ1-4, with D perhaps TRBD1 (5 bases). V was pared by 10 bases and J by 10 bases, with 16 bases between. The CDR3 is 12 residues long. The germline gives CDR1 LNHDA, CDR2 SQIVND (reference sequence). The CDR3 nucleotides are TGTGCCACAACGGGGGGATCTGGAAAACTGTTTTTT. This encodes CATTGGSGKLFF.

This sequence joins TRBV19 and TRBJ1-5; 9 bases map to TRBD1. With V trimmed by 8 bases and J by 6 bases, 8 bases remained unmatched. Looked up from germline, CDR1 is LNHDA and CDR2 is SQIVND (reference sequence). This CDR3 contains 14 residues. The CDR3: CASSGTGGGQPQHF. The CDR3 DNA is TGTGCCAGTTCCGGTACAGGGGGCGGTCAGCCCCAGCATTTT.

The table lists this clone with a count of one. CDR3 coding DNA: TGTGCCAGTAGCGGGACAGGGCAATCACCCCTCCACTTT. This sequence encodes CASSGTGQSPLHF. The rearrangement joins TRBV19 to TRBJ1-6, with 9 bases matching TRBD1. The germline CDR1 and CDR2 sequences are LNHDA and SQIVND (reference sequence). J gave up 10 bases and V 6 bases, and 4 bases lay outside the gene matches. This CDR3 comprises 13 residues.

V usage is TRBV29-1 and J usage is TRBJ1-3, with no clear D. Germline V gives CDR1 SQVTM, CDR2 ANQGSEA. V was trimmed by 4 bases and J by 3 bases, leaving 13 bases between them. This CDR3 is built from 14 residues. DNA for the CDR3: TGCAGCGTTGCAGCGACTGTGGGTGGAAACACCATATATTTT. Translating it yields CSVAATVGGNTIYF.

The chain carries TRBV6-2 or TRBV6-3 and TRBJ2-7; D unclear. Deletions cut 2 bases from V and 0 bases from J, with 8 bases between. The CDR3 loop spans 14 amino acids. Germline lookup yields CDR1 MNHEY and CDR2 SVGEGT. CDR3 sequence (DNA): TGTGCCAGCAGTTACCTTTCTAGCTCCTACGAGCAGTACTTC. The encoded protein is CASSYLSSSYEQYF.

This clone has a handful of counts. The gene calls are TRBV30 and TRBJ2-5; 7 nucleotides line up with TRBD2. Germline V gene lookup returns CDR1 GTSNPN and CDR2 SVGIG (reference sequence). The CDR3 loop spans 13 amino acids. The J segment lost 4 bases and the V segment lost 1 base, leaving 3 bases of the junction unmatched. Written as DNA, the CDR3 is TGTGCCTGGAGTGGACTAGCTGCAGAGACCCAGTACTTC. It encodes CAWSGLAAETQYF.

The chain combines TRBV6-1 with TRBJ2-7; D is undetermined. V was cut by 3 bases and J by 7 bases, with 7 bases left in between. The CDR3 contains 11 residues. CDR1 MNHNS and CDR2 SASEGT come from the germline V gene. CDR3 loop: CASSDPREQYF. The CDR3 DNA follows: TGTGCCAGCAGTGACCCGAGGGAGCAGTACTTC.

This chain connects TRBV18 to TRBJ1-5; the D is unclear. Per germline, CDR1 KGHSH and CDR2 LQKENI. V lost 3 bases and J 2 bases, leaving 8 bases between the germline ends. The CDR3 contains 14 residues. DNA of the CDR3: TGTGCCAGCTCACCGGGTCAGGGCAATCAGCCCCAGCATTTT. It codes for CASSPGQGNQPQHF.

The chain recombines TRBV6-6 with TRBJ2-7; 9 bases are shared with TRBD1. The CDR3 covers 13 residues. The germline V gene encodes CDR1 MNHNY and CDR2 SVGAGI (reference sequence). Trimming at V came to 6 bases and at J to 7 bases, leaving 7 bases not matched to a gene. The DNA for the CDR3 is TGTGCCAGCAGCCCAACAGGGGGCTGGGAGCAGTACGTC. This gives the protein CASSPTGGWEQYV.

This chain uses TRBV5-4 with TRBJ2-4; D perhaps matches TRBD1 (6 bases). The germline V gene encodes CDR1 SGHNT and CDR2 YYREEE (reference sequence). The CDR3 loop spans 16 amino acids. V was shortened by 1 base and J by 0 bases, with 11 bases between the two germline ends. DNA of the CDR3: TGTGCCAGCAGCTTGAGTGACAGGTTAGCCAAAAACATTCAGTACTTC. It codes for CASSLSDRLAKNIQYF.

The rearrangement uses TRBV7-6 and TRBJ2-5, with D possibly being TRBD2 (6 bases). The CDR3 spans 16 residues. Germline-derived CDR1 and CDR2 are SGHVS and FNYEAQ. Trimming took 2 bases from V and 1 from J, leaving 14 bases between them. CDR3 bases: TGTGCCAGCAGCTTAATGGCGGGGACGGTCCAAGAGACCCAGTACTTC. It specifies CASSLMAGTVQETQYF.

The chain links TRBV28 to TRBJ2-5; 8 bases map to TRBD1. V lost 6 bases and J lost 2; bases outside the gene matches: 8. CDR1 is MDHEN and CDR2 is SYDVKM in the germline V gene. The CDR3 is 15 amino acids. The CDR3, as DNA: TGTGCCAGCAGAACCCTCGGGACAGGTCAAGAGACCCAGTACTTC. Translated, it gives CASRTLGTGQETQYF.

For this clone: The sample has other DNA sequences that encode this CDR3 too. This rearrangement joins TRBV20-1 to TRBJ2-7; D unresolved. Germline V gives CDR1 DFQATT, CDR2 SNEGSKA (reference sequence). V lost 3 bases and J 5 bases, leaving 8 bases between the germline ends. The CDR3 sequence is 11 residues long. CDR3 sequence reads: CSARSGHEQYF. DNA for the CDR3: TGCAGTGCTAGGTCTGGGCACGAGCAGTACTTC.

The genes are TRBV5-1 and TRBJ1-2; D might be TRBD1 (6 bases). Germline-derived CDR1 and CDR2 are SGHRS and YFSETQ. The CDR3 totals 15 residues. V was shortened by 0 bases and J by 0 bases, with 9 bases between the two germline ends. The CDR3 coding sequence is TGCGCCAGCAGCTTGGGTGGGACACCTAACTATGGCTACACCTTC. It specifies CASSLGGTPNYGYTF. The full variable domain, in which reference TRBV5-1 and TRBJ1-2 provide the parts outside the CDR3, is KAGVTQTPRYLIKTRGQQVTLSCSPISGHRSVSWYQQTPGQGLQFLFEYFSETQRNKGNFPGRFSGRQFSNSRSEMNVSTLELGDSALYLCASSLGGTPNYGYTFGSGTRLTVV.

The rearrangement uses TRBV18 and TRBJ2-7, with TRBD2 as a possible D gene (6 bases). This CDR3 region has 16 residues. With 3 bases removed from V and 0 bases from J, the gap between germline ends came to 15 bases. CDR1 and CDR2 (germline): KGHSH, LQKENI. CDR3 DNA: TGTGCCAGCTCACCGGCGGGGAAGGGTATCTCCTACGAGCAGTACTTC. This gives the protein CASSPAGKGISYEQYF.

The V and J genes are TRBV27 and TRBJ1-2; no firm D call. The CDR3 runs 15 residues. Trimming left V 0 bases short and J 4 bases short, with 12 bases between. The germline CDR1 and CDR2 sequences are MNHEY and SMNVEV (reference sequence). CDR3 nucleotides: TGTGCCAGCAGTTTATCAGGCCCCACGGGCTATGGCTACACCTTC. Its protein is CASSLSGPTGYGYTF.